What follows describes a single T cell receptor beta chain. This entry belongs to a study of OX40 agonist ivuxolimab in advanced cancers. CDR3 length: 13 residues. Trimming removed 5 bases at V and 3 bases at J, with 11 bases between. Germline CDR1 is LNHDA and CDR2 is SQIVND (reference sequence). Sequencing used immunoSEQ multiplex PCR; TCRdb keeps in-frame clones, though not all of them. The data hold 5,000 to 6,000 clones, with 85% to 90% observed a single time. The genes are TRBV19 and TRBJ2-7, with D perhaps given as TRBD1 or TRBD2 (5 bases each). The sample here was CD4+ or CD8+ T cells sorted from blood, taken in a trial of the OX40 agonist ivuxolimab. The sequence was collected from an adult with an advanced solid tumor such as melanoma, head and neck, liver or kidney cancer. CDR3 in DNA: TGTGCCAGTAGTGTCCGGGACGGCTACGAGCAGTACTTC. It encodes CASSVRDGYEQYF. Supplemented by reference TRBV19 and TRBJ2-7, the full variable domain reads DGGITQSPKYLFRKEGQNVTLSCEQNLNHDAMYWYRQDPGQGLRLIYYSQIVNDFQKGDIAEGYSVSREKKESFPLTVTSAQKNPTAFYLCASSVRDGYEQYFGPGTRLTVT.